Listed below are T cell receptor beta chains from one sample, sequenced in a study of cytomegalovirus exposure and HLA in healthy donors. Clones were read by immunoSEQ multiplex PCR, and TCRdb kept only the in-frame ones, dropping some. Altogether more than 300,000 clones are present, 80% to 90% being singletons, with the ten largest covering around 0.8%. Sequencing was carried out using PBMCs. The receptors were sampled from a woman aged 18 to 35 in good health and CMV-seronegative. The CDR3 runs from the conserved cysteine through the conserved F or W.

v_call | cdr3_aa
TRBV25-1 | CASRGVGDYHEQFF
TRBV4-1 | CASSQGPRVSRGTDTQYF
TRBV11-2 | CASLGAVNTEAFF
TRBV19 | CASSISGTVNTEAFF
TRBV28 | CASSFFVDRRIGGYGYTF
TRBV6-6 | CASSYPLAGGNNEQFF
TRBV6-6 | CASTSTGYEQYF
TRBV28 | CASSLLQGGYTF
TRBV6-1 | CASSSDRILYNEQFF
TRBV13 | CASSSRGQSHEAFF
TRBV25-1 | CASRSGGLIDGYTF
TRBV7-9 | CASSSFTGTALYGYTF
TRBV5-1 | CASSSGTGGNYGYTF
TRBV7-6 | CASSMGQRNGYTF
TRBV2 | CASSEWDTSYEQYF
TRBV5-1 | CASSFAGTSGATDTQYF
TRBV7-9 | CASSLVGTGRSYEQYF
TRBV6-1 | CASSGQYYEQYF
TRBV9 | CASSVGWETVYEQYF
TRBV30 | CAWKGAGGPYEQYF
TRBV6-1 | CASTPFFQVAEAFF
TRBV7-2 | CASSGARAGNTIYF
TRBV7-3 | CASSRPTSGRAYNEQFF
TRBV6-1 | CASSEGGSSDTQYF
TRBV30 | CAWSWTGRGANTEAFF
TRBV6-6 | CASGLINTGELFF
TRBV2 | CASSRQEMNTEAFF
TRBV19 | CASSRGTGPNQPQHF
TRBV10-3 | CAINARGMNTEAFF
TRBV2 | CASSAPRLAGVRNEQFF
TRBV10-2 | CASRVSDEQFF